These 4 T cell receptor beta chains were all obtained from the same sample, sequenced in a study of blood T cell repertoires in COVID-19. TCRdb's copy holds only in-frame clones and misses some; the assay was immunoSEQ multiplex PCR. The sample contains 250,000 or so clones, approximately 80% of which appear only once. The sample taken for sequencing was peripheral blood. The receptor set was obtained from a woman between 18 and 29 years old with acute or convalescent COVID-19.

This chain joins TRBV6-5 and TRBJ2-1; D gene ambiguous. Germline loops: CDR1 MNHEY, CDR2 SVGAGI. Trimming left V 2 bases short and J 0 bases short, with 11 bases between. The CDR3 is 16 residues long. The CDR3 DNA reads TGTGCCAGCAGTTACCGACTCCTGAGCTCCTACAATGAGCAGTTCTTC. Translating gives CASSYRLLSSYNEQFF.

This clone came up a few times. The chain carries TRBV10-1 and TRBJ1-2, with 12 bases lining up with TRBD1. CDR3 length: 18 residues. Germline V gene lookup returns CDR1 WNHNN and CDR2 SYGVQD (reference sequence). V lost 8 bases to trimming and J lost 4 bases; unmatched junction nucleotides: 17. The CDR3 DNA reads TGCGCCAGCTTCCGCATTCCGGGACAGGGGGCTGCAGCCTATGGCTACACCTTC. Its protein is CASFRIPGQGAAAYGYTF.

The chain recombines TRBV7-6 with TRBJ2-7, with 10 bases matching TRBD2. In germline, CDR1 is SGHVS, CDR2 FNYEAQ. This CDR3 has 18 residues. The junction had 10 bases not matched to a gene; V was cut back by 2 bases and J by 0 bases. The CDR3 bases are TGTGCCAGCAGCTTAAACAGGGGACTAGCGATGAGCTCCTACGAGCAGTACTTC. It translates to CASSLNRGLAMSSYEQYF.

This clone was observed a handful of times. This sequence joins TRBV4-3 and TRBJ1-6; weak D call: TRBD1 (6 bases). Trimming took off 0 bases at V and 9 bases at J, with 21 bases between the two ends. The CDR3 extends over 18 amino acids. CDR1 and CDR2 from the germline V gene are LGHNA and YSLEER. In DNA, the CDR3 is TGCGCCAGCAGCCAAGAGACTCCAGGGGCTTGGTCAAGTTCACCCCTCCACTTT. Its translation is CASSQETPGAWSSSPLHF.